There are many counts of the clone carrying this T cell receptor beta chain. Antigen unknown. TCRdb recomputed calls from the RACE reads with MiXCR, one row per CDR3 protein. The top ten hold over 2% of the sample, which has fewer than 95,000 distinct CDR3 sequences, approximately 9.9% seen once. Time point specified: patch test 2, 6 weeks after DPC sensitization. Treatment: therapeutic diphenylcyclopropenone sensitization with weekly scalp DPC. These data originate in a study of human T cells and chemical hapten exposure. Background on the study: In the roughly 24-week study, patients were dosed weekly with diphenylcyclopropenone on the scalp throughout. Study results and limitations: Against controls, expanded TCRs gave rise to significantly more large CDR3 similarity clusters. Patch test score was positively correlated with the counts of TCRs that had expanded at PT1.

This receptor was obtained from a man aged 40-49 years with alopecia areata. Some clones in this sample may be carry-over from other donors' samples. This specimen consisted of whole blood, obtained in connection with sensitization to the hapten diphenylcyclopropenone (DPC).

The CDR3 reads CASGLVQGNTGELFF. The CDR3 bases are TGTGCTAGTGGTTTGGTCCAAGGGAACACCGGGGAGCTGTTTTTT. V usage is TRBV12-5 and J usage is TRBJ2-2; D unclear. Germline values: CDR1 LGHNT, CDR2 FRNRAP. V was shortened by 0 bases and J by 1 base, with 6 bases between the two germline ends. The length of the CDR3 is 15 residues.